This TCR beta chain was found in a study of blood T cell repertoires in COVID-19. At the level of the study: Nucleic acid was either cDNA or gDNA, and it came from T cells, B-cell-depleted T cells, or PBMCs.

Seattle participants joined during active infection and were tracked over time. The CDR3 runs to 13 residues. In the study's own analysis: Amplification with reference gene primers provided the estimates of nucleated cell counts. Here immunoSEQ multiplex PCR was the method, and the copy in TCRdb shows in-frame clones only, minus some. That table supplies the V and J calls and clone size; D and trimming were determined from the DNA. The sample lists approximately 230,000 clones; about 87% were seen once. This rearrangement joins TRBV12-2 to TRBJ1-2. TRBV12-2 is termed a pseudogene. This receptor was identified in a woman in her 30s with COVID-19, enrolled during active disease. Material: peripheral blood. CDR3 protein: CASRLVRGNGYTF. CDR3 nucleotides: TGTGCAAGTCGCTTAGTCCGGGGTAATGGCTACACCTTC.